Detailed here is one TCR beta chain. The antigen is unknown. Other DNA sequences of this sample code for an identical CDR3. They ran version v3.0 of the immunoSEQ assay at survey level. Produced via immunoSEQ multiplex PCR; TCRdb's table is partial and in-frame only. The sample shows about 33,000 clones, roughly 80% of them seen only once. The CDR3 consists of 13 residues. V lost 6 bases and J 4 bases, leaving 10 bases between the germline ends. Germline-derived CDR1 and CDR2 are KGHSH and LQKENI. This entry belongs to a study of long-term antiretroviral therapy in people with HIV. For the study at large: Some samples came about a decade before the 2015 immediate-ART recommendation, and these were the earliest. Study-wide results and limits: Blood, drawn from about 2004 to 2017, may reflect older ART regimens.

The sequence was collected from a woman in her fifties or sixties with HIV. The chain combines TRBV18 with TRBJ1-5; the D gene is possibly TRBD1 (5 bases). The sample consisted of unsorted PBMCs, taken 2 years after starting antiretroviral therapy. This CDR3 reads CASSPDRNQPQHF. CDR3 bases: TGTGCCAGCTCTCCAGACAGAAATCAGCCCCAGCATTTT.